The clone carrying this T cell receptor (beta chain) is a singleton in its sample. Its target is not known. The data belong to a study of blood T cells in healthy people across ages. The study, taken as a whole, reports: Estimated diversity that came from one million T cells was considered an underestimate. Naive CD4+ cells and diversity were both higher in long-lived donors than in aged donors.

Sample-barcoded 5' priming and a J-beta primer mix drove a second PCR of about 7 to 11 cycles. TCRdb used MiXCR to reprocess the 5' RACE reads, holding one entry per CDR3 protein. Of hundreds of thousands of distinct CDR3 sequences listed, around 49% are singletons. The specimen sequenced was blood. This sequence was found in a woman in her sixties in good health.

CDR3 loop: CASSPSLNHNEQFF. CDR3 bases: TGTGCCAGCAGTCCTTCCCTAAACCACAATGAGCAGTTCTTC. J is TRBJ2-1 and V is TRBV28; D is ambiguous. Germline CDR1 reads MDHEN; CDR2 reads SYDVKM. Trimming cost V 5 bases and J 5 bases, with 13 bases left between them. The CDR3 extends over 14 amino acids.